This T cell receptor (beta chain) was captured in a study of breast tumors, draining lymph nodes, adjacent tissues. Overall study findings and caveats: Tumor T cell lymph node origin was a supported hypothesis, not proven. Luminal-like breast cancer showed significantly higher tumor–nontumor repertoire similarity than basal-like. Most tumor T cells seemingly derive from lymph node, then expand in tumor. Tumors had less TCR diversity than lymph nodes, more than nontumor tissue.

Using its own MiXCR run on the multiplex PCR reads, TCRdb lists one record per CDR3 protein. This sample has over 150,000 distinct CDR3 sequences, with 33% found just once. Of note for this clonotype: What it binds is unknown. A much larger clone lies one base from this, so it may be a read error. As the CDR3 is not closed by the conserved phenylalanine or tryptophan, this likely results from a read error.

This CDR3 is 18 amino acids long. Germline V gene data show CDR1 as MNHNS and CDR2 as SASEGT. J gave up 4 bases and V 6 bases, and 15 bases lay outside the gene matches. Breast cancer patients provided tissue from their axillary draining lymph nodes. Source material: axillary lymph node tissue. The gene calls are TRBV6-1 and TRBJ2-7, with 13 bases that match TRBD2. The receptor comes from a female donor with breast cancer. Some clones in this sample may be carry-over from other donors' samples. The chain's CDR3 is CASRGTSGNQILGYEQYL. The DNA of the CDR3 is TGTGCCAGCAGGGGGACTAGCGGGAATCAAATATTGGGTTACGAGCAGTACCTC.